These 5 T cell receptor beta chains were sequenced from one sample in a study of Graves' ophthalmopathy and Graves' hyperthyroidism. Amplification of the TCR beta CDR3 regions used RNA transcripts (as template). Following a first-round RT-PCR that used HTBI primers, a second-round multiplex PCR was carried out. Each CDR3 protein is one row after TCRdb ran MiXCR on the multiplex PCR reads. The sample includes over 450,000 distinct CDR3 sequences, 14% of them seen just once. Material: blood. The receptors here all came from a woman under 40 with Graves' ophthalmopathy.

This clonotype was counted many times. J is TRBJ1-1 and V is TRBV28; 10 bases agree with TRBD1. Germline CDR1 reads MDHEN; CDR2 reads SYDVKM. J was trimmed by 10 bases and V by 1 base; bases with no gene match: 3. The CDR3 is 13 amino acids. The CDR3 bases are TGTGCCAGCAGTTTATCGGGACAGGGGAGAGCTTTCTTT. Amino acid sequence: CASSLSGQGRAFF. Full variable domain (remainder filled in from reference TRBV28 and TRBJ1-1): DVKVTQSSRYLVKRTGEKVFLECVQDMDHENMFWYRQDPGLGLRLIYFSYDVKMKEKGDIPEGYSVSREKKERFSLILESASTNQTSMYLCASSLSGQGRAFFGQGTRLTVV.

This clonotype was seen at least ten times. The DNA of the CDR3 is TGTGCCAGCAGCTTAGAGGGGGCGCAACTTCTCTATGGCTACACCTTC. It is translated as CASSLEGAQLLYGYTF. The chain joins TRBV11-2 to TRBJ1-2; the D gene is possibly TRBD1 (6 bases). CDR3 length: 16 amino acids. The V and J ends lost 0 bases and 4 bases respectively, with 15 bases between them. CDR1 and CDR2 (germline): SGHAT, FQNNGV.

This clonotype occurred a few times. The chain has TRBV13 and TRBJ1-2, with 10 bases that match TRBD1. CDR3 size: 16 residues. Trimming took 0 bases from V and 6 from J; bases not matched to a gene: 7. From germline, CDR1 is PRHDT and CDR2 FYEKMQ (reference sequence). The CDR3 protein is CASSLGPGQGMDGYTF. The CDR3 nucleotides are TGTGCCAGCAGCTTAGGACCGGGACAGGGGATGGATGGCTACACCTTC.

This clonotype was counted ten times or more. The V call is TRBV20-1, the J call TRBJ2-7; D ambiguous. The CDR3 contains 15 residues. The V end lost 0 bases, the J end lost 2 bases, and 14 bases lay between the germline ends. CDR1 is DFQATT, CDR2 SNEGSKA, per germline (reference sequence). The CDR3 coding sequence is TGCAGTGCTAGAGATGATAGTAGGTTTACCTACGAGCAGTACTTC. This gives the protein CSARDDSRFTYEQYF.

This sequence joins TRBV30 and TRBJ1-2; D remains unclear. Germline V CDR1 and CDR2: GTSNPN, SVGIG (reference sequence). CDR3 length: 13 amino acids. V lost 1 base and J lost 0, with 6 bases in between. CDR3 region: CAWSDETNYGYTF. For the CDR3, the DNA is TGTGCCTGGAGTGATGAAACTAACTATGGCTACACCTTC.